This T cell receptor (beta chain) was sequenced in a study of T cells in Graves' hyperthyroidism and ophthalmopathy. A note on this clonotype: This could be a read error, since a much larger clone is one nucleotide away.

There were TCR beta CDR3 regions amplified from RNA transcripts. Carried out on the TCR CDR3, a first-round RT-PCR used the HTBI primer set. TCRdb reanalysed the multiplex PCR reads using MiXCR and keeps one entry per CDR3 protein. The profile covers 300,000 to 450,000 distinct CDR3 sequences, with less than 20% appearing a single time and about 27% taken by the ten largest. V was clipped by 4 bases and J by 2 bases, with 12 bases between them. The germline V gene encodes CDR1 MNHEY and CDR2 SMNVEV (reference sequence). The CDR3 is 14 residues long. Progressors' blood was drawn at hyperthyroidism diagnosis, before ophthalmopathy symptoms.

This sequence joins TRBV27 and TRBJ2-7; D gene uncertain. The TCR comes from a woman aged 18-29 years with Graves' hyperthyroidism that later progressed to Graves' ophthalmopathy. The sequencing input was blood. This CDR3 is CASSWAPVPYEQYF. The CDR3, as DNA: TGTGCCAGCAGTTGGGCTCCTGTCCCCTACGAGCAGTACTTC.